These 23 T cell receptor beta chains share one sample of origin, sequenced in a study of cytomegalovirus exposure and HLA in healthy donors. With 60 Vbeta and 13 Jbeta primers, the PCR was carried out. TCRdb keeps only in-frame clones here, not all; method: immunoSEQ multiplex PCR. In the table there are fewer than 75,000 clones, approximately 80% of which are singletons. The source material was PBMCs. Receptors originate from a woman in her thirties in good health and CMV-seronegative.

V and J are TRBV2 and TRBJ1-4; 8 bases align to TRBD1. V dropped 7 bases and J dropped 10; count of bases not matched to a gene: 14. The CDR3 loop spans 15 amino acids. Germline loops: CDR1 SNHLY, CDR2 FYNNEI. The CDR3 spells CASTQSPGQGRKLFF. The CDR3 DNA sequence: TGTGCCAGCACTCAGTCACCCGGACAGGGTCGAAAACTGTTTTTT.

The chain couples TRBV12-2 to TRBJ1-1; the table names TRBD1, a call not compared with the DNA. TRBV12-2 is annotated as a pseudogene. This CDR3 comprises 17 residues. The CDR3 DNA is TGTGCAAGTACACCCATGCGCAGGGGGCATCGGAACACTGAAGCTTTCTTT. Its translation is CASTPMRRGHRNTEAFF.

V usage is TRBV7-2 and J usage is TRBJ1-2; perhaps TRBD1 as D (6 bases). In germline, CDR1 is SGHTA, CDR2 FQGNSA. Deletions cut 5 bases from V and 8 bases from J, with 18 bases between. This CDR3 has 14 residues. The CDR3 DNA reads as TGTGCCAGCAGCCCCGATTGGGACATCGGAGGCTACACCTTC. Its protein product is CASSPDWDIGGYTF.

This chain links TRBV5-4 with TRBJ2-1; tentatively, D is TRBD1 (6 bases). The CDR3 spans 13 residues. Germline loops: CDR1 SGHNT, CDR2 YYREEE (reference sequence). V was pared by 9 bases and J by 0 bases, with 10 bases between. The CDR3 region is CATQGGSYNEQFF. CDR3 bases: TGTGCCACACAGGGTGGCTCCTACAATGAGCAGTTCTTC. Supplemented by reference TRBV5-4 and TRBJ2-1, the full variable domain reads ETGVTQSPTHLIKTRGQQVTLRCSSQSGHNTVSWYQQALGQGPQFIFQYYREEENGRGNFPPRFSGLQFPNYSSELNVNALELDDSALYLCATQGGSYNEQFFGPGTRLTVL.

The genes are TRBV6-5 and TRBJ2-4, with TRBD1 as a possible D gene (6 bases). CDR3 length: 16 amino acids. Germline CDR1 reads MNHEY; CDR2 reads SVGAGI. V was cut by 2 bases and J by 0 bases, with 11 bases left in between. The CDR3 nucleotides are TGTGCCAGCAGTTACGCCCAGGGGCTAGCCAAAAACATTCAGTACTTC. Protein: CASSYAQGLAKNIQYF.

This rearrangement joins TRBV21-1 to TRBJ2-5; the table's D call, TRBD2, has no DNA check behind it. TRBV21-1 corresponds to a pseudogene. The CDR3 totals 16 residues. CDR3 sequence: CASSKALEGPQETQYF. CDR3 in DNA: TGTGCCAGCAGCAAAGCGCTGGAGGGACCTCAAGAGACCCAGTACTTC.

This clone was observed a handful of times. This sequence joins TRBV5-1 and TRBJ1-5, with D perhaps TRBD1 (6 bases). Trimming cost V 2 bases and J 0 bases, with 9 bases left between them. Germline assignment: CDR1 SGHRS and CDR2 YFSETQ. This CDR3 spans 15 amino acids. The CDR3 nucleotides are TGCGCCAGCAGCTTACAGGGTAATAGCAATCAGCCCCAGCATTTT. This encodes CASSLQGNSNQPQHF.

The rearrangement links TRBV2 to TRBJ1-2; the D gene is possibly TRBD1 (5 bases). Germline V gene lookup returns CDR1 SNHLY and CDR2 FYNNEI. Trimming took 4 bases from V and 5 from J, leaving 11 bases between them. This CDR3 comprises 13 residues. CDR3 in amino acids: CASSGLGPYGYTF. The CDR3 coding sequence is TGTGCCAGCAGTGGACTGGGGCCATATGGCTACACCTTC.

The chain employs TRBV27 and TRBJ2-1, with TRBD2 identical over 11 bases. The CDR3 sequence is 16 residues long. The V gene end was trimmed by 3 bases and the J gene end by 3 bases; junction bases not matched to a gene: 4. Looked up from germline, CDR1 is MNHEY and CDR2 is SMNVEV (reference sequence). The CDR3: CASSFSSGRGYNEQFF. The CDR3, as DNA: TGTGCCAGCAGTTTTAGTAGCGGGAGGGGCTACAATGAGCAGTTCTTC.

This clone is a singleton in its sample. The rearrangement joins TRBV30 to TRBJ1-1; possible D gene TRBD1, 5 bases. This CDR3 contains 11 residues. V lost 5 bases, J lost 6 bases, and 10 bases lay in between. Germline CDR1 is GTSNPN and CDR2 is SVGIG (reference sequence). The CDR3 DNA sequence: TGTGCCTGGGGACAATCGGCTGAAGCTTTCTTT. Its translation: CAWGQSAEAFF.

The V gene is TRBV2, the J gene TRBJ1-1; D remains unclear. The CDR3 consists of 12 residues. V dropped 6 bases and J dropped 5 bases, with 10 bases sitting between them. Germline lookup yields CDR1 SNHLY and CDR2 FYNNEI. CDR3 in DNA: TGTGCCAGCAGGGGAGGAGGAACTGAAGCTTTCTTT. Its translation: CASRGGGTEAFF.

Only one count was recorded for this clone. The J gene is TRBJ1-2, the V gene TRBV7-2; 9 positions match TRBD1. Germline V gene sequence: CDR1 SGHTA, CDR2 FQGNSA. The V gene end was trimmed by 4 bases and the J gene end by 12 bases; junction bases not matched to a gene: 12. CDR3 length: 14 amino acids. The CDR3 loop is CASSSKRTGEDNTF. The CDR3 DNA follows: TGTGCCAGCAGCTCTAAGAGGACAGGGGAAGATAACACCTTC.

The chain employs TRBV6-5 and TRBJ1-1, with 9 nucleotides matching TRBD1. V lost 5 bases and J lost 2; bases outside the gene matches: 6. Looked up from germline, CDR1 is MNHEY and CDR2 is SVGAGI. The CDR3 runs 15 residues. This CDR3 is CASSRRGQGNTEAFF. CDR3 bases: TGTGCCAGCAGTAGAAGGGGACAGGGAAACACTGAAGCTTTCTTT.

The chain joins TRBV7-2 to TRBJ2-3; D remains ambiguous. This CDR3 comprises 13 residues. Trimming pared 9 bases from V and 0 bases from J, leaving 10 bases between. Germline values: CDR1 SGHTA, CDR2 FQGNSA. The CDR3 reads CASGEGSTDTQYF. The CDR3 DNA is TGTGCCAGTGGAGAAGGCAGCACAGATACGCAGTATTTT. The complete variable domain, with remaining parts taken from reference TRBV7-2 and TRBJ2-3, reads GAGVSQSPSNKVTEKGKDVELRCDPISGHTALYWYRQSLGQGLEFLIYFQGNSAPDKSGLPSDRFSAERTGGSVSTLTIQRTQQEDSAVYLCASGEGSTDTQYFGPGTRLTVL.

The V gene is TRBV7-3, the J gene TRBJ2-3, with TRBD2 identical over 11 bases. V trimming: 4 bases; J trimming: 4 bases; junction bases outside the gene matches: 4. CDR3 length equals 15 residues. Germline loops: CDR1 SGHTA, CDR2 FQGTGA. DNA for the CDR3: TGTGCCAGCAGCTCCGGGACTAGCGGTTCAGATACGCAGTATTTT. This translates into CASSSGTSGSDTQYF.

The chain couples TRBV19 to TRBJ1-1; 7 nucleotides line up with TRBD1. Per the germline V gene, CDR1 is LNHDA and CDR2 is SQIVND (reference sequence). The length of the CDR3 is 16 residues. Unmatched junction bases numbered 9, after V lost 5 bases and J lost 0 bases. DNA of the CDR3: TGTGCCAGTAGTGCCCCGGATACAGGGGTGAACACTGAAGCTTTCTTT. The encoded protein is CASSAPDTGVNTEAFF.

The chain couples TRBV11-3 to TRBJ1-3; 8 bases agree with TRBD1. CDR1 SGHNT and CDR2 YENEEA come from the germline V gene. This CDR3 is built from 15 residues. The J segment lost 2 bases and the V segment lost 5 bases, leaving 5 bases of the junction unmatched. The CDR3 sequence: CASSPLTGAGNTIYF. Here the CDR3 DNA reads TGTGCCAGCAGCCCATTGACAGGGGCTGGAAACACCATATATTTT.

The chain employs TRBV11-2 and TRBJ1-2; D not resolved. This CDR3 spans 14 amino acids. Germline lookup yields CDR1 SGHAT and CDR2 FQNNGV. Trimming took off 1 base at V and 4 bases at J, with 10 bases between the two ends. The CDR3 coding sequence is TGTGCCAGCAGCTTAGGTGGACTCATCTATGGCTACACCTTC. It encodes CASSLGGLIYGYTF. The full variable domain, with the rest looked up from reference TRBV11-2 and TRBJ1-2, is EAGVAQSPRYKIIEKRQSVAFWCNPISGHATLYWYQQILGQGPKLLIQFQNNGVVDDSQLPKDRFSAERLKGVDSTLKIQPAKLEDSAVYLCASSLGGLIYGYTFGSGTRLTVV.

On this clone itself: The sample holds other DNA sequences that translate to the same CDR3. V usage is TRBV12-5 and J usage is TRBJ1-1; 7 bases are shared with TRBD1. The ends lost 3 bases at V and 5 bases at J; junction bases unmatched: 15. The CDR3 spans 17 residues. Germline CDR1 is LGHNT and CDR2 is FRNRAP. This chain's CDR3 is CASGFFKGAEFGTEAFF. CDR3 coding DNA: TGTGCTAGTGGTTTTTTTAAGGGGGCAGAATTCGGGACTGAAGCTTTCTTT.

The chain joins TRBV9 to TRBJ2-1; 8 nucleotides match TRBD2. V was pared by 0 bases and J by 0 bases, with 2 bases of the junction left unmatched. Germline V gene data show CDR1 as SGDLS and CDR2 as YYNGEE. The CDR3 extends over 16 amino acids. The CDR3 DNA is TGTGCCAGCAGCGTAGAGGCGGGGGGCTCCTACAATGAGCAGTTCTTC. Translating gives CASSVEAGGSYNEQFF.

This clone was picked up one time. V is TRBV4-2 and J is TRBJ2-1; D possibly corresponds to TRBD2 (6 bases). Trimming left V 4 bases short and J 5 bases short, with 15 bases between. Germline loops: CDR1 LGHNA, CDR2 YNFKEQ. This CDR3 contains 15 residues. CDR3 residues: CASSLRLVDDNEQFF. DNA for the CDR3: TGTGCCAGCAGCCTTCGACTAGTAGATGACAATGAGCAGTTCTTC.

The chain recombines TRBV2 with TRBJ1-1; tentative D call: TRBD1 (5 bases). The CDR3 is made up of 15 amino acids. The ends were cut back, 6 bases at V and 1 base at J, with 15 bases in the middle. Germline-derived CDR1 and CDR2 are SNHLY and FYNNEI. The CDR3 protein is CASRILDRPNTEAFF. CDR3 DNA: TGTGCCAGCAGGATTCTCGACAGACCGAACACTGAAGCTTTCTTT.

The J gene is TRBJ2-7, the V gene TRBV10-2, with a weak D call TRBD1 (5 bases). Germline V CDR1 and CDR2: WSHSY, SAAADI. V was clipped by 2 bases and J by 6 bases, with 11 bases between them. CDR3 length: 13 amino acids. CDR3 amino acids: CASSERQGGEQYF. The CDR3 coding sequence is TGCGCCAGCAGTGAGCGCCAGGGTGGCGAGCAGTACTTC.